What follows describes a single TCR beta chain. This clone was recorded only once. There is no known antigen for this receptor. Base qualities are not at hand, and no much larger clone is one base apart. The data were obtained in a study of T cell responses to AZD1222 COVID-19 vaccine (dated by TCRdb to the early 2020s). With regard to the full study: A total of 230 to 250 trial participants underwent TCR sequencing, of whom approximately 210 received two doses of AZD1222 and some 26 received two doses of the MenACWY control vaccine. Trial participants were enrolled by age into subgroups of 18-55, 56-69 and 70-plus years, and roughly 150, 30 and 60 TCR-sequenced participants, respectively, were included in these subgroups. Points the paper makes about the study in general: A significant rise in spike-specific TCR breadth and depth was observed after two AZD1222 doses relative to day 0 and relative to MenACWY recipients. No day 14 peak-response samples were available, so repertoires were characterized only after the peak T cell response. Most participants were white British and females outnumbered males, and the authors suggested that clonal diversity may have been underestimated. Conclusions about previously exposed vaccinees are limited, since just five or six AZD1222 recipients were seropositive for SARS-CoV-2 at baseline. In the small 56-69-year group, the increase in depth fell short of significance, most likely because of low power. CD4 TCRs associated with the vaccine covered the entire spike protein, and the dominant responses were in regions 160-218 and 743-854. Nearly half of unique spike-specific TCRs reportedly recognized epitopes outside regions mutated in the B.1.351 and B.1.1.7 variants.

The sample's time point, from its label and the paper: about 28 days (+/-7) after the second vaccine dose. AZD1222 recipients with second doses at about 4 weeks or about 12 weeks were pooled, because spike-specific TCR depth and breadth did not differ between schedules. The vaccinee samples were drawn from two UK trials, COV001 and COV002, one of which was a single-blind randomized controlled phase 2/3 trial testing AZD1222 (ChAdOx1 nCoV-19) in healthy adults. For TCRbeta chain sequencing, PBMC samples were collected from trial participants at day 0 and at day 28 after the second dose. The CDR3 regions of human TCRbeta chains were analyzed by immunosequencing. Processing in the source paper ran as follows. Repertoire TCRs were checked for matches against a reference library of SARS-CoV-2-specific TCRs that had been generated using the MIRA antigen-specificity platform. Breadth was defined as the fraction of unique TCRs that were SARS-CoV-2-associated. Depth was defined as the fraction of total T cells that were SARS-CoV-2-associated. Each spike-specific TCR was assigned to its reactive spike region and to a CD4 or CD8 class using the MIRA data. Log10-transformed breadth and depth values were compared by one-way ANOVA with Sidak's multiple comparisons tests. The table comes from immuneACCESS by way of TCRdb, which keeps in-frame sequences with V and J called. Part of the clones is missing from these tables; in studies checked, under half for an unresolved V gene and the rest for unknown reasons. V, J and clone size are taken as reported in that table, and D and trimming were inferred from the DNA itself. The sample has approximately 140,000 clones on record, about nine tenths of them singletons. The ten biggest clones cover 1.5% to 2% of the sample.

V is clipped by 6 bases and J by 4 bases, and the sequence between their germline boundaries is 4 bases long. From the cysteine through the phenylalanine, the CDR3 covers 11 amino acids. Only the CDR3 part of the read is kept: 33 bases, read in frame from the first base. For CDR1 and CDR2, the germline V gene (reference sequence) lists MNHEY and SMNVEV. This TCR derives from an adult who received the AZD1222 COVID-19 vaccine. The rearranged segments are TRBV27 and TRBJ2-1; there is no confident call for the D gene. The starting material was peripheral blood, obtained 28 days after the second AZD1222 dose. The CDR3 sequence is CASSQYNEQFF. The DNA sequence is TGTGCCAGCAGCCAATACAATGAGCAGTTCTTC.